One and the same sample provided the 2 T cell receptor beta chains below, sequenced in a study of blood T cell repertoires in COVID-19. Clones were sequenced by immunoSEQ multiplex PCR, and TCRdb holds only the in-frame ones, with some missing. Of 35,000 to 40,000 clones in the sample, 75% to 90% were seen once. The sequenced material came from peripheral blood. Source of these receptors: a man aged 50 to 59 with active or convalescent COVID-19.

V and J are TRBV7-6 and TRBJ2-3; weak D call: TRBD2 (7 bases). The V gene's germline CDR1 is SGHVS and CDR2 FNYEAQ. V lost 3 bases and J 3 bases, leaving 10 bases between the germline ends. The CDR3 has 14 amino acids. In DNA form, the CDR3 reads TGTGCCAGCAGCTTGGGGGGGCGGACAGATACGCAGTATTTT. This encodes CASSLGGRTDTQYF.

V gene TRBV2 combines with J gene TRBJ1-4; the match to TRBD1 covers 7 bases. The CDR3 covers 11 residues. V gave up 6 bases and J gave up 12 bases; unmatched junction bases: 4. CDR1 SNHLY and CDR2 FYNNEI come from the germline V gene. For the CDR3, the DNA is TGTGCCAGCAGGGCCACAGGGGAACTGTTTTTT. This sequence encodes CASRATGELFF. Looking up the rest from reference TRBV2 and TRBJ1-4 gives the full variable domain: EPEVTQTPSHQVTQMGQEVILRCVPISNHLYFYWYRQILGQKVEFLVSFYNNEISEKSEIFDDQFSVERPDGSNFTLKIRSTKLEDSAMYFCASRATGELFFGSGTQLSVL.